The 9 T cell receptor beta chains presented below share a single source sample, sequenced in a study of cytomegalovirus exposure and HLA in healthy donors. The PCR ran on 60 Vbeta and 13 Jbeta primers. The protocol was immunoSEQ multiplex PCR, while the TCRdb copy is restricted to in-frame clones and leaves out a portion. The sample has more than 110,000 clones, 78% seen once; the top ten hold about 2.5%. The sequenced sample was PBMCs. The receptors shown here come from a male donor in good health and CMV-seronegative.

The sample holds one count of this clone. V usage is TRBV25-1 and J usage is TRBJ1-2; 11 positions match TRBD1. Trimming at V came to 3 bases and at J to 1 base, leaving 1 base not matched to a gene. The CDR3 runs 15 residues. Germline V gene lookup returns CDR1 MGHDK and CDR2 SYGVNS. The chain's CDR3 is CASSEDRGLNYGYTF. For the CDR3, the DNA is TGTGCCAGCAGTGAGGACAGGGGGCTTAACTATGGCTACACCTTC.

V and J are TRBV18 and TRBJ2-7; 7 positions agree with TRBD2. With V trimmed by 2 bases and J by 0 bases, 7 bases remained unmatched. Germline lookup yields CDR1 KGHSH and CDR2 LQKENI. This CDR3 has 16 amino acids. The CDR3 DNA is TGTGCCAGCTCACCATCATTGGGGGGGAGCTCCTACGAGCAGTACTTC. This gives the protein CASSPSLGGSSYEQYF.

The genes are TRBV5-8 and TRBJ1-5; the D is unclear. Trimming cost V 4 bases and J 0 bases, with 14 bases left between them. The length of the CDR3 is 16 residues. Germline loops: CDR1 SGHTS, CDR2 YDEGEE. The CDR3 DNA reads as TGTGCCAGCAGCCAAGGTAGCGGTCCTAGCAATCAGCCCCAGCATTTT. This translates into CASSQGSGPSNQPQHF.

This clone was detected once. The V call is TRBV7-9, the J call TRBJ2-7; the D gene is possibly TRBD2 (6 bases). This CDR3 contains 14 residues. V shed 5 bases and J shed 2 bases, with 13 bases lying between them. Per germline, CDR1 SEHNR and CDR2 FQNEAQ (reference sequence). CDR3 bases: TGTGCCAGCAGCCGGGAGCCGGGGACCTACGAGCAGTACTTC. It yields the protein CASSREPGTYEQYF.

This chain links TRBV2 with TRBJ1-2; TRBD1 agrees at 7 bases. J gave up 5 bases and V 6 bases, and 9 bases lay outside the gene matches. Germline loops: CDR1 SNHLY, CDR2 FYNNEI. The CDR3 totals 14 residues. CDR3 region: CASSYTTGIYGYTF. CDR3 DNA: TGTGCCAGCAGCTACACGACAGGGATTTATGGCTACACCTTC.

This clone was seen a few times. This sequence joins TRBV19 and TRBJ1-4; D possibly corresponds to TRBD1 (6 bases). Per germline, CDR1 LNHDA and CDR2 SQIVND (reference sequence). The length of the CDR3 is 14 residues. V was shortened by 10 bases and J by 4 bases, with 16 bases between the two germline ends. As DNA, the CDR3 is TGTGCCACATCGAGGGGGGGACTTAATGAAAAACTGTTTTTT. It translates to CATSRGGLNEKLFF.

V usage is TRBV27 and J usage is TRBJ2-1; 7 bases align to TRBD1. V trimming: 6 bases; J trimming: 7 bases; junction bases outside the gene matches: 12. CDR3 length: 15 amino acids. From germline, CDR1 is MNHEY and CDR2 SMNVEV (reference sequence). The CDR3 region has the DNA TGTGCCAGCAGCTGGACAGGAGTTCCCGGTAATGAGCAGTTCTTC. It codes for CASSWTGVPGNEQFF.

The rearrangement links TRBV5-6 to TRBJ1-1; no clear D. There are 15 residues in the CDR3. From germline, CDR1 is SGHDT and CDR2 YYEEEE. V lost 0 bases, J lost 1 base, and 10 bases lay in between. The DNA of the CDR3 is TGTGCCAGCAGCTTGGCGGCGGTCCCGAACACTGAAGCTTTCTTT. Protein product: CASSLAAVPNTEAFF.

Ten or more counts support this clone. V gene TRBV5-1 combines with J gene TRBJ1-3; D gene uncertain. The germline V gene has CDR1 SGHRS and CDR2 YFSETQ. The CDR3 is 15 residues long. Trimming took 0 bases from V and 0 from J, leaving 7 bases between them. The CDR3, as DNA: TGCGCCAGCAGCTTGGGTGGGCCCTCTGGAAACACCATATATTTT. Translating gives CASSLGGPSGNTIYF.